The 4 T cell receptor beta chains given below trace back to one sample, sequenced in a study of blood T cell repertoires in COVID-19. Clones were sequenced by immunoSEQ multiplex PCR, and TCRdb holds only the in-frame ones, with some missing. The top ten clones hold around 1.7% of a sample with fewer than 400,000 clones, about nine tenths of them seen once. Sample: PBMCs or T cells enriched from blood (not recorded which). The source of these receptors is a woman aged 25-40 years who had recovered from COVID-19.

The chain combines TRBV27 with TRBJ2-1, with TRBD2 matching 9 bases. The CDR3 extends over 16 amino acids. The junction had 13 bases not matched to a gene; V was cut back by 8 bases and J by 5 bases. CDR1 MNHEY and CDR2 SMNVEV come from the germline V gene (reference sequence). CDR3 bases: TGTGCCAGCGGGTTCCCTCTAGCGGGAATCAACAATGAGCAGTTCTTC. As protein: CASGFPLAGINNEQFF.

The V gene is TRBV12-3 or TRBV12-4, the J gene TRBJ1-2; possible D gene TRBD1, 6 bases. V gave up 10 bases and J gave up 4 bases, with 16 bases separating them. The CDR3 consists of 13 residues. The CDR3 DNA reads TGTGCCATAAGGGCAGGGGATATCTATGGCTACACCTTC. Amino acids: CAIRAGDIYGYTF.

The gene calls are TRBV7-9 and TRBJ2-7, with TRBD2 as a possible D gene (6 bases). The CDR3 length is 16 residues. V lost 5 bases and J 0 bases, leaving 17 bases between the germline ends. CDR1 and CDR2 (germline): SEHNR, FQNEAQ (reference sequence). CDR3 nucleotide sequence: TGTGCCAGCAGCGTCCTCCGGGACGGGAGCTCCTACGAGCAGTACTTC. Translated: CASSVLRDGSSYEQYF.

This chain uses TRBV6-1 with TRBJ1-1; D uncertain. This CDR3 has 12 amino acids. Trimming stripped 2 bases from V and 7 bases from J, with 8 bases between. Germline assignment: CDR1 MNHNS and CDR2 SASEGT. CDR3 residues: CASSESVDEAFF. As DNA, the CDR3 is TGTGCCAGCAGTGAATCGGTTGATGAAGCTTTCTTT.